This note documents a single TCR beta chain sequence. Its antigen remains unknown. The data were obtained in a study of Ad26.COV2.S vaccination and SARS-CoV-2 variants. Overall study: The vaccine Ad26.COV2.S was put into the muscle once, or twice with 56 days between.

Treatment meaning: 19 received Ad26.COV2.S at low or high dose, single or two shots; 5 received placebo; per-sample allocation not given. Vaccine and placebo recipients were sampled on day 63 after the first injection. What was given as vaccine was an Ad26 vector encoding Wuhan-strain SARS-CoV-2 spike. Overall study results and limits: The analyses of TCR breadth and depth may have understated the size of total T cell responses.

After removal of 2 bases from V and 5 bases from J, the junction contained 2 bases not matched to a gene. The CDR3 has 14 amino acids. Germline CDR1 SGHTS, CDR2 YDEGEE. Using immunoSEQ multiplex PCR, the repertoire was profiled, and TCRdb retains in-frame clones only, with some absent. The data contain about 350,000 clones, 80% to 90% of them singletons. V usage is TRBV5-8 and J usage is TRBJ2-2; TRBD1 matches 8 bases. The sample in question was peripheral blood, obtained in a trial of Ad26.COV2.S vaccine versus placebo. This TCR came from a person between 18 and 60 years old who received the Ad26.COV2.S COVID-19 vaccine or a placebo. CDR3 in amino acids: CASSFDRGTGELFF. For the CDR3, the DNA is TGTGCCAGCAGCTTCGACAGGGGTACCGGGGAGCTGTTTTTT.